The present TCR beta chain was sequenced within a study of graft-versus-host responses after intestinal transplantation. The method was immunoSEQ multiplex PCR; TCRdb's version includes in-frame clones alone and lacks a portion of them. The table shows around 110,000 clones, with approximately 92% occurring only once. The CDR3 has 18 residues. Per the germline V gene, CDR1 is KGHSH and CDR2 is LQKENI. V trimming: 3 bases; J trimming: 4 bases; junction bases outside the gene matches: 12. This clone came up once. What it binds is not known. This chain links TRBV18 with TRBJ2-2; TRBD2 matches at 9 bases. The TCR originated in a human donor who was the organ donor for an intestinal transplant. This specimen consisted of unstimulated CD4+ T cells sorted from spleen or lymph node cells, obtained before transplant. The CDR3 DNA reads as TGTGCCAGCTCACCGAAGGGTAGCGGGAGCCGGGGCACCGGGGAGCTGTTTTTT. It yields the protein CASSPKGSGSRGTGELFF.